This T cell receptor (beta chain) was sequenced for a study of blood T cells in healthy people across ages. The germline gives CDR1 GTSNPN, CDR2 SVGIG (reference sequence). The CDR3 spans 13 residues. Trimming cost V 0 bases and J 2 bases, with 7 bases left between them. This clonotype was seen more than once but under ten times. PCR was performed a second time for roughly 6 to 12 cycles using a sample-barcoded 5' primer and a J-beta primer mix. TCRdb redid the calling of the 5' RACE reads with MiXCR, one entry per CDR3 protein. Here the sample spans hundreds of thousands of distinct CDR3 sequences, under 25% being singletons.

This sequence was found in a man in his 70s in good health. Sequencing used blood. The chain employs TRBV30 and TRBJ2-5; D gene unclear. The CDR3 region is CAWSVSRQETQYF. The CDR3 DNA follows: TGTGCCTGGAGTGTCTCCCGGCAAGAGACCCAGTACTTC.